The present entry profiles one T cell receptor beta chain with its context. The data belong to a study of T cells in Graves' hyperthyroidism and ophthalmopathy. Researchers took RNA transcripts and amplified the TCR beta CDR3 regions from them. The HTBI primer set was used in a first-round RT-PCR of the TCR CDR3. TCRdb called the multiplex PCR reads again in MiXCR, with one record for every CDR3 protein. The table lists approximately 330,000 distinct CDR3 sequences, roughly 13% of them singletons. The V gene end was trimmed by 5 bases and the J gene end by 7 bases; junction bases not matched to a gene: 8. Germline V gene data show CDR1 as MNHNS and CDR2 as SASEGT. The CDR3 runs to 14 residues.

J is TRBJ2-5 and V is TRBV6-1, with 9 positions matching TRBD1. This TCR derives from a woman in her thirties or forties with Graves' ophthalmopathy. The sample taken for sequencing was blood. CDR3 nucleotides: TGTGCCAGCAGTAGGCTTGGACAGGGGATGACCCAGTACTTC. Protein: CASSRLGQGMTQYF.